Listed below are T cell receptor beta chains from one sample, sequenced in a study of identical twins. Each CDR3 protein gets one entry after TCRdb re-called the 5' RACE reads with MiXCR. The sample lists about 190,000 distinct CDR3 sequences; 15% to 20% were seen once. These same data were also listed under a study on T cells expressing NK-cell markers.

The sequencing input was CD8+ T cells sorted from blood. The receptor source for this set is a young woman in good health. Each CDR3 is given with its conserved first and last residue. D genes are given only for firm matches. Clone size appears in some rows only: once, few, many, or a class for an expanded clone.

CDR3nt,CDR3aa,j_gene,abundance,v_gene,d_gene
TGTGCCAGTAGCAACGGACTAGCGGGGGGGGTGGATACGCAGTATTTT,CASSNGLAGGVDTQYF,TRBJ2-3,.,TRBV19,TRBD2
TGTGCCAGCAGACAGGGAAGCTATGGCTACACCTTC,CASRQGSYGYTF,TRBJ1-2,.,TRBV27,.
TGTGCCAGCAGTTCTGGACGTTTAGAAGCTTTCTTT,CASSSGRLEAFF,TRBJ1-1,few,TRBV6-5,.
TGTGCCAGCAGCTTGGGGGTGAACACTGAAGCTTTCTTT,CASSLGVNTEAFF,TRBJ1-1,many,TRBV5-5,.
TGTGCCATCAGCCCCGGACTGCTCAGTGAAGCTTTCTTT,CAISPGLLSEAFF,TRBJ1-1,.,TRBV5-5,.
TGTGCCAGCAGCCAAGATACGGGAGGGGGAACTGAGCAGTTCTTC,CASSQDTGGGTEQFF,TRBJ2-1,.,TRBV3-1,TRBD2
TGCGCCAGCAGCTTGACTTCGGCTAGCGGAGGGCCCTTCTTCACAGATACGCAGTATTTT,CASSLTSASGGPFFTDTQYF,TRBJ2-3,few,TRBV5-1,TRBD2
TGTGCCACAGGTATCACCGGGGAGCTGTTTTTT,CATGITGELFF,TRBJ2-2,.,TRBV15,.
TGCAGTGCTAGACCCCCCGACGGCCCAGATTACAATGAGCAGTTCTTC,CSARPPDGPDYNEQFF,TRBJ2-1,.,TRBV20-1,.
TGTGCCAGTTCCGGGACTAATCAGCCCCAGCATTTT,CASSGTNQPQHF,TRBJ1-5,few,TRBV27,.
TGTGCCAGCAGGGTGGACAGGGGGGGCTACGAGCAGTACTTC,CASRVDRGGYEQYF,TRBJ2-7,.,TRBV6-1,TRBD1
TGTGCCAGCAGTTACTTTACCTCCGGGGACAGTGGCACCATATATTTT,CASSYFTSGDSGTIYF,TRBJ1-3,few,TRBV6-5,TRBD1
TGTGCCAGCAGCCTTCGACTAACGGTCGCGAACACCGGGGAGCTGTTTTTT,CASSLRLTVANTGELFF,TRBJ2-2,.,TRBV9,.
TGTGCCAGCAGCGTTACAGCGGTCCCCTACAATGAGCAGTTCTTC,CASSVTAVPYNEQFF,TRBJ2-1,few,TRBV9,.
TGTGCCAGCAGCATCAGCCGTGAGCAGTTCTTC,CASSISREQFF,TRBJ2-1,.,TRBV9,.
TGTGCCAGCAGCCATATCGGTTTGGATACGCAGTATTTT,CASSHIGLDTQYF,TRBJ2-3,few,TRBV11-2,.
TGTGCCAGCAGTCCCCAGGGCGGCGAGCAGTACTTC,CASSPQGGEQYF,TRBJ2-7,few,TRBV12-3/TRBV12-4,.
TGTGCCAGCAGCCACAGACTGAACACTGAAGCTTTCTTT,CASSHRLNTEAFF,TRBJ1-1,.,TRBV14,.
TGTGCCAGCAGCCAAGATTTAGGGACTACTCCCTACAATGAGCAGTTCTTC,CASSQDLGTTPYNEQFF,TRBJ2-1,few,TRBV3-1,TRBD2
TGCGCCAGCAGCTTGGGGGCCCCGCGCGAGCAGTACTTC,CASSLGAPREQYF,TRBJ2-7,few,TRBV5-1,.
TGTGCCAGCAGCTTATTGAGGCGGGAGGAGGAGACCCAGTACTTC,CASSLLRREEETQYF,TRBJ2-5,few,TRBV7-8,TRBD2
TGTGCCAGCAGCCAAGTCCCGTCCAGCTACGAGCAGTACTTC,CASSQVPSSYEQYF,TRBJ2-7,.,TRBV3-1,.
TGCAGTGCTTTACCGACTAGTCGGGACTCCTACGAGCAGTACTTC,CSALPTSRDSYEQYF,TRBJ2-7,.,TRBV20-1,.
TGCAGTGCTAGAGTAGGGACTAGCGTCTATGAGCAGTTCTTC,CSARVGTSVYEQFF,TRBJ2-1,.,TRBV20-1,TRBD2
TGCGCCAGCAGCAGCTATAGCAATCAGCCCCAGCATTTT,CASSSYSNQPQHF,TRBJ1-5,many,TRBV10-2,.
TGTGCCAGCAGCCCCCGGGAAATTGGGGAGGGGACTGAAGCTTTCTTT,CASSPREIGEGTEAFF,TRBJ1-1,few,TRBV7-9,.
TGCGCCACTACACCGGGACAGCAATACACAGATACGCAGTATTTT,CATTPGQQYTDTQYF,TRBJ2-3,few,TRBV5-1,TRBD1
TGCAGCGTTGAACCGGACGGATTAAACACTGAAGCTTTCTTT,CSVEPDGLNTEAFF,TRBJ1-1,.,TRBV29-1,.
TGTGCCAGCAGTTTATCCGGGGGTCGATCCTACGAGCAGTACTTC,CASSLSGGRSYEQYF,TRBJ2-7,many,TRBV7-9,.
TGTGCCAGCAGTTTTTTTAACAGGGCCTTTGTTGAAGCTTTCTTT,CASSFFNRAFVEAFF,TRBJ1-1,many,TRBV12-3/TRBV12-4,.
TGTGCCAGCAGTCACACCCATAACTATGGCTACACCTTC,CASSHTHNYGYTF,TRBJ1-2,.,TRBV12-3/TRBV12-4,.
TGCAGCGTTGTTGGGGCTTTGCGGGAGGGCACCTACGAGCAGTACTTC,CSVVGALREGTYEQYF,TRBJ2-7,few,TRBV29-1,TRBD2
TGTGCCAGCAGCGCAGAGGAGCGGGAGCAGTACTTC,CASSAEEREQYF,TRBJ2-7,.,TRBV11-2,.
TGTGCCAGCAGCTTTCGATCGGATCATAACACTGAAGCTTTCTTT,CASSFRSDHNTEAFF,TRBJ1-1,.,TRBV7-6,.
TGTGCCAGCAGTGCCCGTTTGGCTAGCACAGATACGCAGTATTTT,CASSARLASTDTQYF,TRBJ2-3,.,TRBV12-3/TRBV12-4,.
TGTGCCAGCAGCGTAGATGGGGGGAACACCGGGGAGCTGTTTTTT,CASSVDGGNTGELFF,TRBJ2-2,few,TRBV9,.
TGCAGCGTTGCAGGTAGAATGGCAGATACGCAGTATTTT,CSVAGRMADTQYF,TRBJ2-3,many,TRBV29-1,.
TGTGCCAGCAGCCGCGCCAGTGATTCCTACAATGAGCAGTTCTTC,CASSRASDSYNEQFF,TRBJ2-1,.,TRBV6-2/TRBV6-3,.
TGTGCCAGCAGCTTAGTTAGACTAGCGGGGCTATACAATGAGCAGTTCTTC,CASSLVRLAGLYNEQFF,TRBJ2-1,few,TRBV11-2,TRBD2
TGCAGTGCTAGGGGAATAGCTACCCGCTCCTACGAGCAGTACTTC,CSARGIATRSYEQYF,TRBJ2-7,.,TRBV20-1,.
TGTGCCAGCAGCCCTTCTAGCGGGAGCTCAACAGATACGCAGTATTTT,CASSPSSGSSTDTQYF,TRBJ2-3,.,TRBV7-9,TRBD2
TGTGCCAGCAGCTTACCTCTAATGACTAGCGGGGGGATTAGCTCCTACAATGAGCAGTTCTTC,CASSLPLMTSGGISSYNEQFF,TRBJ2-1,.,TRBV11-2,TRBD2
TGCAGTGCTAGAGTGCTAGCGGGGTACAATGAGCAGTTCTTC,CSARVLAGYNEQFF,TRBJ2-1,few,TRBV20-1,TRBD2
TGCAGCGTTGGGACAGGGGGGGATACGCAGTATTTT,CSVGTGGDTQYF,TRBJ2-3,few,TRBV29-1,TRBD1